The sequence of this T cell receptor (beta chain) was determined in a study of T cells in localized non-small cell lung cancer. Study-wide results and caveats: Sequencing covered just one tumor region, so heterogeneity cannot be ruled out. Appearance in adjacent lung was seen for a median approximately 58 of the top 100 tumor clones.

CDR1 and CDR2 (germline): KGHSH, LQKENI. Trimming cost V 0 bases and J 4 bases; bases outside gene matches: 3. The CDR3 is 15 residues long. Sequenced by immunoSEQ multiplex PCR; TCRdb stores in-frame clones only, minus some. Found here are more than 50,000 clones, around 86% of them singletons; the top ten hold 15% to 20%. In the case of this clone: The antigen is unknown.

The receptor was isolated from a female donor older than 55 with stage II squamous cell lung carcinoma. Source: peripheral blood, taken before any cancer treatment. The chain is built from TRBV18 and TRBJ2-1; 7 bases map to TRBD1. CDR3 loop: CASSPPGQIYNEQFF. The CDR3 DNA reads as TGTGCCAGCTCACCACCGGGACAGATATACAATGAGCAGTTCTTC.